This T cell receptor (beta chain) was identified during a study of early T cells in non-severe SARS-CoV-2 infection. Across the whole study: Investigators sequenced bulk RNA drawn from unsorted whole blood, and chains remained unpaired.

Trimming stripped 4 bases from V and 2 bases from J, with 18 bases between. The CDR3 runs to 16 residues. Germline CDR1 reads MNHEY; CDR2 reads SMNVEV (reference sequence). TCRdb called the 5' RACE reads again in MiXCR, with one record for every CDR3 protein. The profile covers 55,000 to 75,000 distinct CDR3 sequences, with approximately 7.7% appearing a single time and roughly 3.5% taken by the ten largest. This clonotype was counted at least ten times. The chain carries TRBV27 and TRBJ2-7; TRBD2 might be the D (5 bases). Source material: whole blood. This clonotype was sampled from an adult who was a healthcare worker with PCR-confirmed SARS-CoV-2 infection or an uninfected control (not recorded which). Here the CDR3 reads CASSSPTFGGPYEQYF. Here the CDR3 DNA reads TGTGCCAGCAGTTCACCCACCTTCGGCGGGCCCTACGAGCAGTACTTC.